This passage covers 2 T cell receptor beta chains from one sample sequenced in a study of glioma-infiltrating T cells. Using RNA template, CDR3s of TCR alpha and beta were amplified with iRepertoire arm-PCR. TCRdb re-analysed the multiplex PCR reads in MiXCR, keeping a single row per CDR3 protein. The profile shows tens of thousands of distinct CDR3 sequences, around 23% of them singletons. Sequencing input: glioma tissue, nonneoplastic brain tissue, or PBMCs (not recorded which). The receptors derive from a human donor with low-grade glioma or glioblastoma, undergoing nonglioma brain surgery, or in good health (not recorded which).

Regarding this clonotype: A much larger clone differs from this one at a single base, so this may be a read error. V usage is TRBV7-2 and J usage is TRBJ1-3; weak D call: TRBD1 (5 bases). CDR1 and CDR2 (germline): SGHTA, FQGNSA. The CDR3 length is 15 residues. The V end was cut by 7 bases, the J end by 0 bases, with 13 bases between. The CDR3 nucleotides are TGTGCCAGCAACTTGACAGATTTCTCTGGAAACACCATATATTTT. Translation: CASNLTDFSGNTIYF.

Many counts were recorded for this clonotype. This chain joins TRBV14 and TRBJ2-3; D is possibly TRBD1 (5 bases). This CDR3 has 17 residues. CDR1 is SGHDN, CDR2 FVKESK, per germline. Trimming cost V 4 bases and J 0 bases, with 17 bases left between them. The DNA of the CDR3 is TGTGCCAGCAGCCGGATTCTCCAGGGCCTCAGCACAGATACGCAGTATTTT. It encodes CASSRILQGLSTDTQYF.